This passage covers 14 T cell receptor beta chains from one sample sequenced in a study of molecular identifiers for immune sequencing clone quantification. MiXCR was run by TCRdb on the PCR reads, yielding one entry per CDR3 protein. The sample consists of approximately 550,000 distinct CDR3 sequences, 25% of them appearing once. The sample was naive CD8+ T cells from blood, with Jurkat cell RNA spiked in. Sample subset: FACS-sorted CD8+CD4-CCR7+CD45RA+ naive T cells. The receptors come from a human donor in good health. Some libraries in this study had Jurkat cell RNA spiked in.

This clonotype has a count of ten or more. The chain couples TRBV6-5 to TRBJ2-5; D possibly corresponds to TRBD2 (5 bases). The ends were cut back, 10 bases at V and 1 base at J, with 19 bases in the middle. The CDR3 covers 15 residues. Per the germline V gene, CDR1 is MNHEY and CDR2 is SVGAGI. CDR3 amino acids: CATADSGNAQETQYF. CDR3 sequence (DNA): TGTGCCACTGCGGACTCCGGAAATGCCCAAGAGACCCAGTACTTC.

In its sample, this clonotype was seen a few times. This chain uses TRBV12-3 or TRBV12-4 with TRBJ1-1; D perhaps matches TRBD1 (6 bases). The CDR3 is 15 residues long. Trimming stripped 5 bases from V and 0 bases from J, with 13 bases between. The DNA for the CDR3 is TGTGCCAGCAGTGAAAACACAGGGATGAACACTGAAGCTTTCTTT. This translates into CASSENTGMNTEAFF.

The chain has TRBV6-1 and TRBJ1-4; 10 positions agree with TRBD1. J was trimmed by 8 bases and V by 4 bases; bases with no gene match: 10. This CDR3 contains 16 residues. Germline values: CDR1 MNHNS, CDR2 SASEGT. CDR3 loop: CASSGAPGTGDEKLFF. CDR3 nucleotides: TGTGCCAGCAGTGGGGCCCCCGGGACAGGGGACGAAAAACTGTTTTTT.

The chain links TRBV7-9 to TRBJ2-2; tentative D call: TRBD1 (6 bases). V gave up 4 bases and J gave up 1 base, with 10 bases separating them. Germline-derived CDR1 and CDR2 are SEHNR and FQNEAQ (reference sequence). CDR3 length: 15 amino acids. CDR3 coding DNA: TGTGCCAGCAGCTCCAAGGACAGGAACACCGGGGAGCTGTTTTTT. Protein sequence: CASSSKDRNTGELFF.

This clonotype was seen only a few times. V gene TRBV6-6 combines with J gene TRBJ1-1; D unclear. Germline assignment: CDR1 MNHNY and CDR2 SVGAGI (reference sequence). The CDR3 covers 15 residues. V lost 6 bases to trimming and J lost 1 base, with 15 bases between them. CDR3 region: CASSPLFGENTEAFF. The DNA for the CDR3 is TGTGCCAGCAGCCCGCTCTTTGGGGAGAACACTGAAGCTTTCTTT.

In regard to this clonotype: An end of the junction differs from the germline gene, which may be a read error. The J gene is TRBJ2-6, the V gene TRBV4-3, with D possibly called TRBD1 or TRBD2 (5 bases each). Germline assignment: CDR1 LGHNA and CDR2 YSLEER. The CDR3 is 18 amino acids. The DNA for the CDR3 is TGCGCCAGCAGCCAAGATTGGCGAGGGTACTCTGGGGCCGACGTCCTGACTTTC. Translating gives CASSQDWRGYSGADVLTF.

The chain combines TRBV12-3 or TRBV12-4 with TRBJ2-1; possible D gene TRBD1, 8 bases. V was trimmed by 7 bases and J by 7 bases, leaving 29 bases between them. CDR3 size: 18 residues. CDR3: CASTSGGLGQGAWNEQFF. The CDR3 coding sequence is TGTGCCAGCACTTCCGGGGGGTTGGGTCAGGGGGCATGGAATGAGCAGTTCTTC.

Comments on this clonotype: The CDR3 does not close with the conserved phenylalanine or tryptophan, likely indicating a read error. The CDR3 region has the DNA TGTGCCAGCAGCTTACGGATCCAAGAGACCCAGTACTCC. Protein sequence: CASSLRIQETQYS. The chain has TRBV7-9 and TRBJ2-1; D uncertain. The end of the DNA fits TRBJ2-5 better, so the J call may be wrong. The germline V gene encodes CDR1 SEHNR and CDR2 FQNEAQ (reference sequence). The CDR3 sequence is 13 residues long.

This clonotype was counted only a few times. The chain is built from TRBV7-8 and TRBJ2-7; perhaps D is TRBD1 or TRBD2 (6 bases each). The CDR3 consists of 17 residues. The germline V gene has CDR1 SGHVS and CDR2 FQNEAQ. V was cut by 5 bases and J by 5 bases, with 25 bases left in between. The CDR3 DNA reads as TGTGCCAGCAGCCAAAGGGGGACCGGGGGTTATTCGGACGAGCAGTACTTC. It specifies CASSQRGTGGYSDEQYF.

This sequence joins TRBV27 and TRBJ2-2; TRBD1 aligns across 9 bases. The CDR3 covers 18 residues. Germline assignment: CDR1 MNHEY and CDR2 SMNVEV (reference sequence). The junction had 14 bases not matched to a gene; V was cut back by 5 bases and J by 4 bases. This CDR3 is CASSVRRPGQGVTGELFF. CDR3 nucleotide sequence: TGTGCCAGCAGTGTCCGACGACCGGGACAGGGAGTCACCGGGGAGCTGTTTTTT.

This clonotype was counted at least ten times. The chain is built from TRBV5-4 and TRBJ2-7; possible D gene TRBD1, 5 bases. This CDR3 comprises 13 residues. The germline V gene encodes CDR1 SGHNT and CDR2 YYREEE (reference sequence). V lost 4 bases, J lost 4 bases, and 12 bases lay in between. The CDR3 sequence is CASSQGLTYEQYF. In DNA form, the CDR3 reads TGTGCCAGCAGCCAGGGCCTCACATACGAGCAGTACTTC. Looking up the rest from reference TRBV5-4 and TRBJ2-7 gives the full variable domain: ETGVTQSPTHLIKTRGQQVTLRCSSQSGHNTVSWYQQALGQGPQFIFQYYREEENGRGNFPPRFSGLQFPNYSSELNVNALELDDSALYLCASSQGLTYEQYFGPGTRLTVT.

V is TRBV12-3 or TRBV12-4 and J is TRBJ2-1; D possibly corresponds to TRBD1 (6 bases). This CDR3 is built from 15 residues. Deletions cut 5 bases from V and 5 bases from J, with 16 bases between. The CDR3 spells CASSPLVRGHNEQFF. The CDR3 DNA follows: TGTGCCAGCAGTCCCCTCGTCAGGGGACACAATGAGCAGTTCTTC.

There are many counts of this clonotype. The rearrangement uses TRBV28 and TRBJ2-1; TRBD2 aligns across 11 bases. The trim removed 2 bases at V and 6 bases at J, leaving 0 bases unmatched. The V gene's germline CDR1 is MDHEN and CDR2 SYDVKM. This CDR3 comprises 14 residues. CDR3 sequence (DNA): TGTGCCAGCAGTTTACTAGCGGGAGGCAATGAGCAGTTCTTC. This translates into CASSLLAGGNEQFF.

Only a few counts were recorded for this clonotype. The chain has TRBV7-6 and TRBJ2-3; no reliable D call. Deletions cut 5 bases from V and 1 base from J, with 22 bases between. In germline, CDR1 is SGHVS, CDR2 FNYEAQ. CDR3 length equals 18 residues. The CDR3 is CASSPLISTSRRTDTQYF. The CDR3 nucleotides are TGTGCCAGCAGCCCACTAATCTCCACTTCCCGCCGCACAGATACGCAGTATTTT.